Shown below are 6 T cell receptor beta chains from a single sample sequenced in a study of blood T cell repertoires in COVID-19. Assay: immunoSEQ multiplex PCR; the TCRdb copy retains only in-frame clones and omits some. The sample holds 120,000 or so clones, about three quarters seen once. The sample taken for sequencing was peripheral blood. These receptors all stem from a woman in her 70s with acute or convalescent COVID-19.

The rearrangement uses TRBV19 and TRBJ1-2, with 9 nucleotides matching TRBD1. The V gene's germline CDR1 is LNHDA and CDR2 SQIVND (reference sequence). This CDR3 has 16 residues. V lost 3 bases, J lost 4 bases, and 9 bases stayed unmatched. CDR3 coding DNA: TGTGCCAGTAGTATGCCCCCATCGACAGGGGGCTATGGCTACACCTTC. The encoded protein is CASSMPPSTGGYGYTF.

The rearrangement uses TRBV6-5 and TRBJ2-1; a weak D match, TRBD1 (6 bases). The CDR3 has 14 residues. V was trimmed by 5 bases and J by 7 bases, leaving 15 bases between them. Looked up from germline, CDR1 is MNHEY and CDR2 is SVGAGI. The CDR3 sequence is CASSKTGPFNEQFF. CDR3 in DNA: TGTGCCAGCAGTAAGACAGGACCTTTTAATGAGCAGTTCTTC.

V usage is TRBV6-5 and J usage is TRBJ2-7; D may be TRBD1 or TRBD2 (6 bases each). The CDR3 runs to 15 residues. CDR1 and CDR2 from the germline V gene are MNHEY and SVGAGI. Trimming cost V 4 bases and J 6 bases, with 19 bases left between them. As DNA, the CDR3 is TGTGCCAGCAGTTCCTCGGGGGCTGGGATTTTCGAGCAGTACTTC. It specifies CASSSSGAGIFEQYF.

The chain carries TRBV5-1 and TRBJ1-2; possibly TRBD1 for D (5 bases). CDR3 size: 15 residues. Between the trimmed V and J ends, which lost 1 base and 2 bases, there was a span of 12 bases. In germline, CDR1 is SGHRS, CDR2 YFSETQ. CDR3 loop: CASSLLGGGNYGYTF. The CDR3 coding sequence is TGCGCCAGCAGCTTGCTCGGCGGGGGAAACTATGGCTACACCTTC.

The table lists this clone with a few counts. The chain uses TRBV19 and TRBJ2-5; TRBD1 matches 7 bases. There are 16 residues in the CDR3. Germline assignment: CDR1 LNHDA and CDR2 SQIVND (reference sequence). The V gene end was trimmed by 3 bases and the J gene end by 4 bases; junction bases not matched to a gene: 11. The chain's CDR3 is CASSMVSWTGAETQYF. Written as DNA, the CDR3 is TGTGCCAGTAGTATGGTATCCTGGACAGGCGCAGAGACCCAGTACTTC.

This chain links TRBV27 with TRBJ2-1, with 8 bases lining up with TRBD2. CDR1 is MNHEY, CDR2 SMNVEV, per germline (reference sequence). This CDR3 has 15 residues. Germline trimming cut 10 bases from V and 3 bases from J; bases unmatched to any gene: 11. The CDR3 loop reads CAKKKAGALYNEQFF. CDR3 coding DNA: TGTGCCAAAAAGAAAGCGGGAGCACTCTACAATGAGCAGTTCTTC.